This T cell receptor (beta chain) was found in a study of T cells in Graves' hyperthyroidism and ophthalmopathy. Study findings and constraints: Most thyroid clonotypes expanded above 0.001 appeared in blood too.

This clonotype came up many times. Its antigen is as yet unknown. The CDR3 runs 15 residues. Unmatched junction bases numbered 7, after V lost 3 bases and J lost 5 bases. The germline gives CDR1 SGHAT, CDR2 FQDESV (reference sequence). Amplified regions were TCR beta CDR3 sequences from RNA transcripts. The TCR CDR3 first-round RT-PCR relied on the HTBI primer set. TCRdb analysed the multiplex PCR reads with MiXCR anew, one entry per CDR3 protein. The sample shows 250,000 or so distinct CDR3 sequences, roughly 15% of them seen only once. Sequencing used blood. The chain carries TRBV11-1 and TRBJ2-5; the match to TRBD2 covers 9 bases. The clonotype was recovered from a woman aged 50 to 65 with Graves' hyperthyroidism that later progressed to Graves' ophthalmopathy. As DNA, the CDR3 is TGTGCCAGCAGCTTTTCTAGCGGGATAGGGGAGACCCAGTACTTC. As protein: CASSFSSGIGETQYF. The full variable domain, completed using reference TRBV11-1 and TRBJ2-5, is EAEVAQSPRYKITEKSQAVAFWCDPISGHATLYWYRQILGQGPELLVQFQDESVVDDSQLPKDRFSAERLKGVDSTLKIQPAELGDSAMYLCASSFSSGIGETQYFGPGTRLLVL.